What follows are 19 T cell receptor beta chains derived from one specimen sequenced in a study of T cells after posttransplantation cyclophosphamide. Generated by immunoSEQ multiplex PCR, the TCRdb table keeps only in-frame clones and is missing some. The data show some 47,000 clones, around 83% seen once. Sequencing was performed on PBMCs. The origin of the receptors is a man aged 25 to 45 with a blood cancer, CMV-positive, and with a related stem cell donor.

The CDR3 region has the DNA TGTGCCAGCAGTGAAAGGGGCGAGCAGTACTTC. This encodes CASSERGEQYF. The chain carries TRBV6-1 and TRBJ2-7, with D tentatively TRBD1 (5 bases). Trimming pared 2 bases from V and 6 bases from J, leaving 5 bases between. The CDR3 has 11 amino acids. Germline loops: CDR1 MNHNS, CDR2 SASEGT.

V gene TRBV7-2 combines with J gene TRBJ1-1; 9 bases line up with TRBD1. This CDR3 has 14 residues. Germline lookup yields CDR1 SGHTA and CDR2 FQGNSA. Losses at the gene ends were 4 bases for V and 8 bases for J; bases not matched to a gene: 8. CDR3: CASSSDRGWSEAFF. The DNA for the CDR3 is TGTGCCAGCAGCTCGGACAGGGGCTGGTCGGAAGCTTTCTTT.

This chain joins TRBV18 and TRBJ2-5; possibly TRBD2 for D (6 bases). The CDR3 has 17 amino acids. Germline lookup yields CDR1 KGHSH and CDR2 LQKENI. Trimming shortened V by 0 bases and J by 2 bases, and 16 bases separated the two germline ends. In DNA, the CDR3 is TGTGCCAGCTCACCACCGATCTTGACTAGTCTACAAGAGACCCAGTACTTC. It translates to CASSPPILTSLQETQYF.

The chain is built from TRBV5-4 and TRBJ2-1, with D perhaps TRBD2 (5 bases). V lost 2 bases and J 0 bases, leaving 9 bases between the germline ends. The CDR3 consists of 15 residues. The germline gives CDR1 SGHNT, CDR2 YYREEE (reference sequence). Here the CDR3 reads CASSLPGSSYNEQFF. For the CDR3, the DNA is TGTGCCAGCAGCTTACCGGGGAGCTCCTACAATGAGCAGTTCTTC.

This clone was observed once. The V and J genes are TRBV5-4 and TRBJ2-3, with D perhaps matching TRBD2 (5 bases). Germline CDR1 SGHNT, CDR2 YYREEE (reference sequence). Trimming shortened V by 4 bases and J by 6 bases, and 15 bases separated the two germline ends. This CDR3 has 14 residues. The CDR3: CASSPAGAADTQYF. CDR3 DNA: TGTGCCAGCAGCCCGGCCGGAGCGGCCGATACGCAGTATTTT.

The rearrangement links TRBV30 to TRBJ1-5, with 10 positions matching TRBD1. V lost 4 bases, J lost 3 bases, and 6 bases stayed unmatched. CDR1 and CDR2 from the germline V gene are GTSNPN and SVGIG (reference sequence). The CDR3 contains 15 residues. The DNA for the CDR3 is TGTGCCTGGAATCCGGGACAGGGGTACAATCAGCCCCAGCATTTT. It codes for CAWNPGQGYNQPQHF.

The chain joins TRBV2 to TRBJ1-2; D not resolved. V dropped 2 bases and J dropped 4 bases, with 11 bases sitting between them. CDR1 SNHLY and CDR2 FYNNEI come from the germline V gene. The CDR3 has 14 amino acids. CDR3 bases: TGTGCCAGCAGTGAATATGAGGCTGGCTATGGCTACACCTTC. Translation gives CASSEYEAGYGYTF.

The rearrangement links TRBV5-4 to TRBJ1-3; D unclear. Germline assignment: CDR1 SGHNT and CDR2 YYREEE (reference sequence). Trimming took off 2 bases at V and 2 bases at J, with 20 bases between the two ends. The CDR3 extends over 18 amino acids. The CDR3 DNA sequence: TGTGCCAGCAGCTTAGGGCCGATCGGAGGCAACCCTGGAAACACCATATATTTT. As protein: CASSLGPIGGNPGNTIYF. Full variable domain (missing parts from reference TRBV5-4 and TRBJ1-3): ETGVTQSPTHLIKTRGQQVTLRCSSQSGHNTVSWYQQALGQGPQFIFQYYREEENGRGNFPPRFSGLQFPNYSSELNVNALELDDSALYLCASSLGPIGGNPGNTIYFGEGSWLTVV.

The chain combines TRBV10-3 with TRBJ2-7, with 8 bases that match TRBD1. CDR1 and CDR2 (germline): ENHRY, SYGVKD. CDR3 length equals 14 residues. V gave up 8 bases and J gave up 6 bases; unmatched junction bases: 12. CDR3 nucleotides: TGTGCCATCGCCCAGAATGGACAGGGCTCCGAGCAGTACTTC. Encoded protein: CAIAQNGQGSEQYF.

CDR3 DNA sequence: TGCGCCAGCGACGCCAGGGGCTCTGAAGCTTTCTTT. Amino acids: CASDARGSEAFF. The rearrangement uses TRBV23-1 and TRBJ1-1, with D maybe TRBD1 (6 bases). TRBV23-1 carries the ORF label, with uncertain function. V shed 8 bases and J shed 6 bases, with 13 bases lying between them. CDR3 length: 12 residues.

This sequence joins TRBV7-9 and TRBJ1-2; D might be TRBD1 (6 bases). The germline CDR1 and CDR2 sequences are SEHNR and FQNEAQ (reference sequence). CDR3 length: 14 amino acids. The V end lost 5 bases, the J end lost 3 bases, and 13 bases lay between the germline ends. The CDR3 loop is CASSPGVADYGYTF. The CDR3 DNA reads TGTGCCAGCAGCCCAGGGGTGGCCGACTATGGCTACACCTTC.

This clone was observed once. The rearrangement uses TRBV10-2 and TRBJ2-7, with D possibly TRBD1 on 6 matching bases. Germline assignment: CDR1 WSHSY and CDR2 SAAADI. The CDR3 is 13 residues long. Trimming took off 4 bases at V and 4 bases at J, with 11 bases between the two ends. The CDR3 DNA reads TGCGCCAGCAGTGGGTTCAGGGGATACGAGCAGTACTTC. Translated, it gives CASSGFRGYEQYF.

The chain employs TRBV5-6 and TRBJ2-1, with 8 bases lining up with TRBD2. Trimming removed 4 bases from V and 7 bases from J; junction bases left unmatched: 13. Germline-derived CDR1 and CDR2 are SGHDT and YYEEEE. The CDR3 consists of 16 residues. The CDR3: CASSTNGAGVQNEQFF. The DNA for the CDR3 is TGTGCCAGCAGCACCAATGGAGCGGGAGTACAGAATGAGCAGTTCTTC. The entire variable domain, with the rest obtained from reference TRBV5-6 and TRBJ2-1, is as follows: DAGVTQSPTHLIKTRGQQVTLRCSPKSGHDTVSWYQQALGQGPQFIFQYYEEEERQRGNFPDRFSGHQFPNYSSELNVNALLLGDSALYLCASSTNGAGVQNEQFFGPGTRLTVL.

This chain links TRBV14 with TRBJ2-7; a possible D gene is TRBD2 (5 bases). The CDR3 has 17 residues. The germline V and J ends were trimmed by 4 bases and 0 bases, with 19 bases remaining between them. Germline V gene lookup returns CDR1 SGHDN and CDR2 FVKESK. The CDR3 loop is CASSLRKADSVSYEQYF. The CDR3 DNA follows: TGTGCCAGCAGCCTCCGAAAGGCGGACTCCGTCTCCTACGAGCAGTACTTC.

The chain joins TRBV11-3 to TRBJ2-7, with a tentative D call TRBD1 (6 bases). Trimming took 1 base from V and 6 from J, leaving 19 bases between them. The CDR3 has 16 amino acids. The germline gives CDR1 SGHNT, CDR2 YENEEA. The CDR3 nucleotides read TGTGCCAGCAGCTTAGGGTTTTCCGGGACAAGGGGCGAGCAGTACTTC. Protein product: CASSLGFSGTRGEQYF.

The V gene is TRBV9, the J gene TRBJ2-1; 10 nucleotides match TRBD2. The CDR3 has 16 residues. Germline trimming cut 0 bases from V and 9 bases from J; bases unmatched to any gene: 9. Germline V gives CDR1 SGDLS, CDR2 YYNGEE. In DNA, the CDR3 is TGTGCCAGCAGCGTAGGTGCTCTAGCGGGAGAAGGTGAGCAGTTCTTC. Protein sequence: CASSVGALAGEGEQFF.

CDR3 amino acids: CATRGQGTYEQYF. In DNA, the CDR3 is TGTGCCACCAGGGGGCAGGGAACCTACGAGCAGTACTTC. The V gene is TRBV28, the J gene TRBJ2-7; 8 nucleotides match TRBD1. CDR1 and CDR2 from the germline V gene are MDHEN and SYDVKM. The CDR3 has 13 residues. Losses at the gene ends were 10 bases for V and 2 bases for J; bases not matched to a gene: 7. Based on the CDR3 plus reference TRBV28 and TRBJ2-7, the full variable domain is DVKVTQSSRYLVKRTGEKVFLECVQDMDHENMFWYRQDPGLGLRLIYFSYDVKMKEKGDIPEGYSVSREKKERFSLILESASTNQTSMYLCATRGQGTYEQYFGPGTRLTVT.

The rearrangement links TRBV28 to TRBJ2-7, with 7 nucleotides matching TRBD1. V lost 8 bases and J lost 0; bases outside the gene matches: 7. The CDR3 covers 14 residues. CDR1 and CDR2 (germline): MDHEN, SYDVKM. The DNA for the CDR3 is TGTGCCAGCTCCCGGGACAGAGCCTCCTACGAGCAGTACTTC. Amino acids: CASSRDRASYEQYF. The whole variable domain, remainder taken from reference TRBV28 and TRBJ2-7, is DVKVTQSSRYLVKRTGEKVFLECVQDMDHENMFWYRQDPGLGLRLIYFSYDVKMKEKGDIPEGYSVSREKKERFSLILESASTNQTSMYLCASSRDRASYEQYFGPGTRLTVT.

This sequence joins TRBV18 and TRBJ1-1; D is ambiguous. CDR3 length: 14 residues. Germline-derived CDR1 and CDR2 are KGHSH and LQKENI. V lost 3 bases and J lost 0, with 8 bases in between. The CDR3 DNA is TGTGCCAGCTCACCTAACAGAGTGAACACTGAAGCTTTCTTT. Encoded protein: CASSPNRVNTEAFF.